This TCR beta chain emerged from a study of CD8 T cells in ankylosing spondylitis. Study-wide points: Roughly eight highly homologous variants made up a TCR beta motif that seemed to typify ankylosing spondylitis blood. A subset of motif variants has previously been described in the synovial fluid and blood of reactive arthritis.

This clonotype was detected ten times or more. As yet, its antigen is unknown. V dropped 0 bases and J dropped 9 bases, with 9 bases sitting between them. This CDR3 has 13 amino acids. Germline CDR1 LGHDT, CDR2 YNNKEL (reference sequence). Quantitative barcoded 5'-RACE was used to prepare TCR beta libraries. TCRdb reprocessed the 5' RACE reads via MiXCR and lists one record per CDR3 protein. The sample lists roughly 230,000 distinct CDR3 sequences; roughly 8.2% were seen once. This TCR derives from a female donor with ankylosing spondylitis or in good health (not recorded which). Sequencing was performed on blood, either unsorted or a sorted T cell fraction (not recorded which). This chain connects TRBV3-1 to TRBJ2-1; a possible D gene is TRBD1 (6 bases). The CDR3 region has the DNA TGTGCCAGCAGCCAAGATAGAGGGGGTGAGCAGTTCTTC. Translated, it gives CASSQDRGGEQFF.